These 21 T cell receptor beta chains came from one sample sequenced in a study of OX40 agonist ivuxolimab in advanced cancers. The table came from immunoSEQ multiplex PCR; TCRdb's copy has only in-frame clones and leaves some out. Here the sample spans about 45,000 clones, roughly 90% being singletons. Source: CD4+ or CD8+ T cells sorted from blood, taken in a trial of the OX40 agonist ivuxolimab. The receptors derive from an adult with an advanced solid tumor such as melanoma, head and neck, liver or kidney cancer.

The CDR3 sequence is CASSGDRGRPYEQYF. The CDR3 DNA is TGTGCCAGCAGCGGTGACAGGGGGCGACCCTACGAGCAGTACTTC. The chain couples TRBV2 to TRBJ2-7; TRBD1 matches at 10 bases. Trimming cost V 6 bases and J 2 bases; bases outside gene matches: 7. This CDR3 has 15 amino acids. The germline gives CDR1 SNHLY, CDR2 FYNNEI.

This clone was detected once. The CDR3 reads CASSDTGGPREQFF. The DNA for the CDR3 is TGTGCCAGCAGTGATACGGGAGGGCCCCGTGAGCAGTTCTTC. The rearrangement uses TRBV2 and TRBJ2-1, with 8 bases matching TRBD2. This CDR3 comprises 14 residues. The ends lost 3 bases at V and 9 bases at J; junction bases unmatched: 7. The germline CDR1 and CDR2 sequences are SNHLY and FYNNEI. Using reference TRBV2 and TRBJ2-1 for the parts outside the CDR3, the full variable domain is EPEVTQTPSHQVTQMGQEVILRCVPISNHLYFYWYRQILGQKVEFLVSFYNNEISEKSEIFDDQFSVERPDGSNFTLKIRSTKLEDSAMYFCASSDTGGPREQFFGPGTRLTVL.

The CDR3 DNA follows: TGCGCCAGCAGTGAAGGGCAGGGTTTAGGGCCCAAAAACATTCAGTACTTC. It yields the protein CASSEGQGLGPKNIQYF. The chain has TRBV10-1 and TRBJ2-4; a possible D gene is TRBD1 (5 bases). From germline, CDR1 is WNHNN and CDR2 SYGVQD (reference sequence). The CDR3 runs to 17 residues. V lost 3 bases and J 2 bases, leaving 17 bases between the germline ends.

The J gene is TRBJ2-6, the V gene TRBV5-6; a weak D match, TRBD1 (6 bases). Trimming left V 4 bases short and J 0 bases short, with 17 bases between. This CDR3 spans 18 amino acids. Germline V gene data show CDR1 as SGHDT and CDR2 as YYEEEE. Written as DNA, the CDR3 is TGTGCCAGCAGCCTCCGACAGGTCCAACTCTCTGGGGCCAACGTCCTGACTTTC. Protein product: CASSLRQVQLSGANVLTF.

The CDR3 is CASSPGQGDNSPLHF. The DNA for the CDR3 is TGTGCCAGCTCACCGGGACAGGGCGATAATTCACCCCTCCACTTT. This chain links TRBV18 with TRBJ1-6, with 9 bases that match TRBD1. Trimming removed 3 bases from V and 5 bases from J; junction bases left unmatched: 2. Germline CDR1 and CDR2: KGHSH and LQKENI. CDR3 size: 15 residues.

The V call is TRBV28, the J call TRBJ1-1, with D possibly matching TRBD1 (6 bases). The CDR3 spans 16 residues. Germline V gene sequence: CDR1 MDHEN, CDR2 SYDVKM. Between the trimmed V and J ends, which lost 2 bases and 1 base, there was a span of 14 bases. The CDR3 loop is CASSLRSDSKNTEAFF. The CDR3 DNA reads as TGTGCCAGCAGTTTACGATCGGACAGTAAGAACACTGAAGCTTTCTTT.

The chain is built from TRBV28 and TRBJ2-5, with 13 nucleotides matching TRBD2. The V and J ends lost 7 bases and 2 bases, in that order; junction bases with no gene match: 10. Germline V gives CDR1 MDHEN, CDR2 SYDVKM. The CDR3 runs to 17 residues. CDR3 nucleotides: TGTGCCAGCACCATTGGGGGACTAGCGGGAAAGCAAGAGACCCAGTACTTC. It specifies CASTIGGLAGKQETQYF.

CDR3 region: CASSPSVAGAFGQYF. CDR3 in DNA: TGCGCCAGCAGCCCCTCGGTAGCGGGAGCTTTTGGGCAGTACTTC. This sequence joins TRBV4-1 and TRBJ2-7; 9 bases map to TRBD2. The CDR3 loop spans 15 amino acids. Germline trimming cut 4 bases from V and 9 bases from J; bases unmatched to any gene: 13. CDR1 is MGHRA, CDR2 YSYEKL, per germline.

The chain uses TRBV4-1 and TRBJ2-5; D remains unclear. With 0 bases removed from V and 4 bases from J, the gap between germline ends came to 9 bases. The CDR3 is made up of 14 amino acids. Germline values: CDR1 MGHRA, CDR2 YSYEKL. CDR3 bases: TGCGCCAGCAGCCAAGAATGGCGACCAGAGACCCAGTACTTC. Translation gives CASSQEWRPETQYF.

The chain recombines TRBV6-6 with TRBJ1-4; 8 nucleotides agree with TRBD1. Germline trimming cut 5 bases from V and 4 bases from J; bases unmatched to any gene: 6. The CDR3 runs 15 residues. The germline V gene encodes CDR1 MNHNY and CDR2 SVGAGI (reference sequence). The CDR3 protein is CASSQTTGVNEKLFF. As DNA, the CDR3 is TGTGCCAGCAGTCAAACGACAGGGGTTAATGAAAAACTGTTTTTT.

This chain links TRBV5-1 with TRBJ1-2, with TRBD1 matching over 7 bases. Germline V lookup: CDR1 SGHRS, CDR2 YFSETQ. The trim removed 4 bases at V and 7 bases at J, leaving 10 bases unmatched. The CDR3 consists of 14 residues. CDR3 amino acids: CASSPEDRPRGYTF. CDR3 in DNA: TGCGCCAGCAGCCCCGAGGACAGGCCTCGTGGCTACACCTTC.

The chain links TRBV11-2 to TRBJ2-3; 10 positions agree with TRBD2. Germline CDR1 reads SGHAT; CDR2 reads FQNNGV. This CDR3 comprises 15 residues. J lost 0 bases, V lost 3 bases, and 0 bases had no gene match. The CDR3 sequence is CASSLTSGSTDTQYF. Here the CDR3 DNA reads TGTGCCAGCAGCTTGACTAGCGGGAGCACAGATACGCAGTATTTT.

V gene TRBV10-3 combines with J gene TRBJ2-1; TRBD2 matches at 8 bases. The CDR3 is made up of 14 amino acids. Looked up from germline, CDR1 is ENHRY and CDR2 is SYGVKD. After removal of 3 bases from V and 7 bases from J, the junction contained 5 bases not matched to a gene. CDR3 residues: CAISERLASNEQFF. CDR3 DNA sequence: TGTGCCATCAGTGAAAGACTAGCGAGTAATGAGCAGTTCTTC.

This chain links TRBV2 with TRBJ2-3, with D possibly TRBD2 on 6 matching bases. The CDR3 runs to 16 residues. Trimming took off 6 bases at V and 3 bases at J, with 19 bases between the two ends. The V gene's germline CDR1 is SNHLY and CDR2 FYNNEI. The DNA for the CDR3 is TGTGCCAGCAGCCTCGAGACTAGGCGGATAACAGATACGCAGTATTTT. As protein: CASSLETRRITDTQYF.

This chain joins TRBV7-3 and TRBJ2-2; D might be TRBD2 (5 bases). Looked up from germline, CDR1 is SGHTA and CDR2 is FQGTGA. With 2 bases removed from V and 5 bases from J, the gap between germline ends came to 12 bases. The length of the CDR3 is 15 residues. The CDR3 is CASSLGGGWTGELFF. CDR3 coding DNA: TGTGCCAGCAGCTTAGGTGGCGGGTGGACCGGGGAGCTGTTTTTT.

The rearrangement joins TRBV2 to TRBJ2-3; D is undetermined. The V and J ends lost 7 bases and 3 bases respectively, with 8 bases between them. Germline V gene sequence: CDR1 SNHLY, CDR2 FYNNEI. This CDR3 spans 12 amino acids. CDR3 in DNA: TGTGCCAGCAAGGACGAGACAGATACGCAGTATTTT. Amino acid sequence: CASKDETDTQYF.

This clone was observed once. CDR3 region: CASSLARGYQPQHF. The CDR3 region has the DNA TGTGCCAGCAGCTTAGCGCGCGGGTATCAGCCCCAGCATTTT. This chain connects TRBV7-3 to TRBJ1-5, with D uncertain. The CDR3 has 14 amino acids. The V gene lost 2 bases and the J gene lost 5 bases, with 10 bases spanning the gap. Germline lookup yields CDR1 SGHTA and CDR2 FQGTGA.

The CDR3 nucleotides read TGTGCCAGCATCTTGCAACGGGACTTCAACCGGGAGCTGTTTTTT. This gives the protein CASILQRDFNRELFF. The rearrangement joins TRBV7-2 to TRBJ2-2; possible D gene TRBD2, 6 bases. From germline, CDR1 is SGHTA and CDR2 FQGNSA. The CDR3 sequence is 15 residues long. The V gene lost 7 bases and the J gene lost 9 bases, with 21 bases spanning the gap.

The chain links TRBV6-1 to TRBJ2-7; perhaps TRBD2 as D (7 bases). CDR1 and CDR2 from the germline V gene are MNHNS and SASEGT. Between the trimmed V and J ends, which lost 0 bases and 6 bases, there was a span of 9 bases. This CDR3 has 13 residues. The chain's CDR3 is CASSEAGGVEQYF. The CDR3 nucleotides are TGTGCCAGCAGTGAAGCAGGGGGGGTCGAGCAGTACTTC.

This chain links TRBV18 with TRBJ2-3, with 13 bases lining up with TRBD2. The germline gives CDR1 KGHSH, CDR2 LQKENI. The CDR3 contains 17 residues. Unmatched junction bases numbered 9, after V lost 6 bases and J lost 3 bases. The CDR3 here is CASSQRTSGRITDTQYF. In nucleotides, the CDR3 is TGTGCCAGCTCCCAACGGACTAGCGGGAGAATAACAGATACGCAGTATTTT. Complete variable domain (other parts from reference TRBV18 and TRBJ2-3): NAGVMQNPRHLVRRRGQEARLRCSPMKGHSHVYWYRQLPEEGLKFMVYLQKENIIDESGMPKERFSAEFPKEGPSILRIQQVVRGDSAAYFCASSQRTSGRITDTQYFGPGTRLTVL.

The chain is built from TRBV6-6 and TRBJ2-7, with D possibly being TRBD1 or TRBD2 (5 bases each). The CDR3 is made up of 13 amino acids. Germline lookup yields CDR1 MNHNY and CDR2 SVGAGI (reference sequence). Trimming took 10 bases from V and 6 from J, leaving 19 bases between them. This chain's CDR3 is CATTGRYLGEQYF. The CDR3 region has the DNA TGTGCCACGACGGGACGTTATCTAGGCGAGCAGTACTTC.